This passage covers 7 T cell receptor beta chains from one sample sequenced in a study of blood T cell repertoires in COVID-19. TCRdb's table, derived via immunoSEQ multiplex PCR, lists solely in-frame clones and lacks some. The sample carries 250,000 to 300,000 clones, about 90% recorded once. Sequencing used peripheral blood. Every receptor here comes from a woman in her twenties or thirties with COVID-19, enrolled during active disease.

The V and J genes are TRBV13 and TRBJ2-1, with 13 bases lining up with TRBD2. The germline gives CDR1 PRHDT, CDR2 FYEKMQ (reference sequence). This CDR3 contains 14 residues. V lost 4 bases, J lost 10 bases, and 4 bases stayed unmatched. The CDR3, as DNA: TGTGCCAGCAGCTCACTAGCGGGAGGGAAGGAGCAGTTCTTC. Translated: CASSSLAGGKEQFF.

The chain carries TRBV9 and TRBJ2-4; D possibly corresponds to TRBD2 (5 bases). The CDR3 runs to 12 residues. Germline V gives CDR1 SGDLS, CDR2 YYNGEE. The germline V and J ends were trimmed by 0 bases and 9 bases, with 7 bases remaining between them. The CDR3 region is CASSVEAGIQYF. The CDR3 DNA sequence: TGTGCCAGCAGCGTAGAGGCGGGCATTCAGTACTTC.

A word on this clone: Other DNA sequences of this sample code for an identical CDR3. The chain couples TRBV4-1 to TRBJ2-1; D ambiguous. This CDR3 spans 15 amino acids. The germline CDR1 and CDR2 sequences are MGHRA and YSYEKL. V was shortened by 1 base and J by 3 bases, with 10 bases between the two germline ends. The CDR3, as DNA: TGCGCCAGCAGCCAAGCGTTAAGACTCTACAATGAGCAGTTCTTC. Its translation is CASSQALRLYNEQFF.

This chain uses TRBV21-1 with TRBJ2-5; TRBD2, the D gene given by the table, was not confirmed from the DNA. TRBV21-1 counts as a pseudogene. There are 14 residues in the CDR3. The CDR3 loop reads CASSKPPNVETQYF. The CDR3 bases are TGTGCCAGCAGCAAACCCCCTAATGTGGAGACCCAGTACTTC.

The rearrangement uses TRBV4-3 and TRBJ2-3; possibly TRBD2 for D (5 bases). V lost 4 bases, J lost 5 bases, and 13 bases lay in between. The CDR3 runs 14 residues. Germline-derived CDR1 and CDR2 are LGHNA and YSLEER. The CDR3 coding sequence is TGCGCCAGCAGCCCAGGACTGGGCTTAGATACGCAGTATTTT. Translation: CASSPGLGLDTQYF.

This chain uses TRBV28 with TRBJ1-1; the D is unclear. CDR3 size: 12 residues. Germline V lookup: CDR1 MDHEN, CDR2 SYDVKM. V was pared by 1 base and J by 8 bases, with 8 bases between. The CDR3 here is CASSLLLLEAFF. CDR3 DNA: TGTGCCAGCAGTTTATTACTTTTGGAAGCTTTCTTT.

This chain uses TRBV5-4 with TRBJ2-3, with 8 bases fitting TRBD2. The CDR3 spans 15 residues. The germline CDR1 and CDR2 sequences are SGHNT and YYREEE (reference sequence). The V segment lost 0 bases and the J segment 2 bases; nucleotides outside the gene matches: 2. The CDR3 coding sequence is TGTGCCAGCAGCTTGGGACTAGCGTACACAGATACGCAGTATTTT. It is translated as CASSLGLAYTDTQYF.